This T cell receptor (beta chain) was recovered during a study of shared clonotypes between healthy human individuals. About the study: Donors had three CD4 naive, three CD4 memory, two CD8 naive and one CD8 memory plate apiece. General study findings and limits: Large sequencing depth failed to make sorted-subset sequencing complete, rarefaction showed.

A deep-level run was used for the assay. TCRdb keeps only in-frame clones here, not all; method: immunoSEQ multiplex PCR. The sample carries 900,000 to 1,200,000 clones, 75% to 85% recorded once. Of note for this clone: Its specificity is unknown.

Germline V gene data show CDR1 as MDHEN and CDR2 as SYDVKM. Trimming pared 5 bases from V and 4 bases from J, leaving 17 bases between. This CDR3 spans 15 amino acids. Those who donated, Caucasian adults without exception, all lived in Nashville, Tennessee. The chain combines TRBV28 with TRBJ2-5; TRBD2 is a possible D gene (5 bases). This receptor was taken from a man between 18 and 35 years old in good health. Some clones in this sample may be carry-over from other donors' samples. Input material: memory CD4+ T cells from PBMCs. The subset is: CD45RA-negative fraction. CDR3 residues: CASSLLLGGGETQYF. The CDR3 DNA follows: TGTGCCAGCAGTCTCCTCCTAGGAGGAGGAGAGACCCAGTACTTC.